The 16 T cell receptor beta chains in this list originate from one sample, sequenced in a study of identical twins. TCRdb redid the calling of the 5' RACE reads with MiXCR, one entry per CDR3 protein. Of around 480,000 distinct CDR3 sequences in the sample, approximately 14% were seen once. These records were also assigned to another study, of yellow fever vaccine responses in identical twins.

Sequenced input: CD4+ T cells sorted from blood. Receptors were obtained from a woman between 18 and 30 years old in good health.

This clonotype was recorded at least ten times. The gene calls are TRBV15 and TRBJ2-1; 8 positions match TRBD2. The CDR3 has 15 amino acids. The germline CDR1 and CDR2 sequences are LNHNV and YYDKDF (reference sequence). V shed 0 bases and J 3 bases; nucleotides not matched to a gene: 1. Written as DNA, the CDR3 is TGTGCCACCAGCAGAGATCTAGCGGGCTACAATGAGCAGTTCTTC. This translates into CATSRDLAGYNEQFF.

This clonotype has more than one count but fewer than ten. V gene TRBV4-2 combines with J gene TRBJ2-3; D perhaps matches TRBD2 (7 bases). Trimming removed 1 base from V and 2 bases from J, with 13 bases in between. This CDR3 region has 16 residues. Looked up from germline, CDR1 is LGHNA and CDR2 is YNFKEQ. The CDR3 here is CASSQGAGADTDTQYF. Here the CDR3 DNA reads TGTGCCAGCAGCCAAGGGGCGGGGGCAGACACAGATACGCAGTATTTT.

The chain couples TRBV7-8 to TRBJ2-5; possibly TRBD1 for D (6 bases). From germline, CDR1 is SGHVS and CDR2 FQNEAQ. Trimming cost V 5 bases and J 0 bases, with 13 bases left between them. The CDR3 spans 15 residues. CDR3 DNA sequence: TGTGCCAGCAGCCAATCTCAGGGGTACCAAGAGACCCAGTACTTC. Encoded protein: CASSQSQGYQETQYF.

This clonotype has a handful of counts. This chain uses TRBV29-1 with TRBJ2-7, with 12 bases lining up with TRBD2. The CDR3 consists of 13 residues. V lost 7 bases and J lost 9; bases outside the gene matches: 10. Germline V lookup: CDR1 SQVTM, CDR2 ANQGSEA. Here the CDR3 DNA reads TGCAGCGCCGAGGGGGGACTAGCGGGTACGCAGTACTTC. Amino acids: CSAEGGLAGTQYF.

There are a few counts of this clonotype. V usage is TRBV5-1 and J usage is TRBJ2-2, with TRBD1 identical over 8 bases. Unmatched junction bases numbered 7, after V lost 0 bases and J lost 9 bases. CDR1 is SGHRS and CDR2 is YFSETQ in the germline V gene. The CDR3 is 15 residues long. The CDR3, as DNA: TGCGCCAGCAGCTTGGCGTCAGGGGGCCGCTGGGAGCTGTTTTTT. Its translation is CASSLASGGRWELFF.

The chain has TRBV2 and TRBJ2-5, with 7 bases aligning to TRBD2. CDR1 and CDR2 from the germline V gene are SNHLY and FYNNEI. There are 14 residues in the CDR3. Trimming took 2 bases from V and 2 from J; bases not matched to a gene: 2. The CDR3 nucleotides are TGTGCCAGCAGTGAAAACGGGAGGCAAGAGACCCAGTACTTC. Translating gives CASSENGRQETQYF.

The rearrangement links TRBV27 to TRBJ2-4; D ambiguous. This CDR3 region has 13 residues. V lost 0 bases and J lost 4, with 4 bases in between. Germline V gene sequence: CDR1 MNHEY, CDR2 SMNVEV (reference sequence). CDR3 loop: CASSLSGKNIQYF. CDR3 nucleotide sequence: TGTGCCAGCAGTTTATCAGGGAAAAACATTCAGTACTTC.

On this clonotype: One end of the junction is discordant with germline, which a read error may explain. The V and J genes are TRBV28 and TRBJ2-5; D is unclear. From germline, CDR1 is MDHEN and CDR2 SYDVKM. There are 13 residues in the CDR3. The CDR3 reads CASSPQAQGTQYF. CDR3 nucleotide sequence: TGTGCCAGCAGTCCGCAGGCTCAAGGGACCCAGTACTTC. Using reference TRBV28 and TRBJ2-5 for the parts outside the CDR3, the full variable domain is DVKVTQSSRYLVKRTGEKVFLECVQDMDHENMFWYRQDPGLGLRLIYFSYDVKMKEKGDIPEGYSVSREKKERFSLILESASTNQTSMYLCASSPQAQGTQYFGPGTRLLVL.

This sequence joins TRBV29-1 and TRBJ2-3; 14 positions agree with TRBD2. Trimming at V came to 4 bases and at J to 1 base, leaving 7 bases not matched to a gene. This CDR3 has 17 amino acids. Germline V CDR1 and CDR2: SQVTM, ANQGSEA. This CDR3 is CSVAGTSGRGGTDTQYF. The CDR3 DNA reads as TGCAGCGTTGCCGGGACTAGCGGGAGAGGGGGCACAGATACGCAGTATTTT.

This clonotype was counted only a few times. The chain is built from TRBV19 and TRBJ2-1; 11 bases are shared with TRBD1. The ends lost 8 bases at V and 3 bases at J; junction bases unmatched: 9. This CDR3 is 16 amino acids long. CDR1 is LNHDA and CDR2 is SQIVND in the germline V gene (reference sequence). In nucleotides, the CDR3 is TGTGCCAGTGCCCCCCGCGGGACAGGGGGCTACAATGAGCAGTTCTTC. This encodes CASAPRGTGGYNEQFF.

The chain uses TRBV28 and TRBJ2-7; perhaps TRBD2 as D (7 bases). V shed 6 bases and J shed 5 bases, with 20 bases lying between them. The germline CDR1 and CDR2 sequences are MDHEN and SYDVKM. The CDR3 length is 15 residues. CDR3 sequence reads: CASSPGGAGAHEQYF. For the CDR3, the DNA is TGTGCCAGCAGCCCCGGAGGGGCGGGGGCCCACGAGCAGTACTTC.

This clonotype was counted between two and nine times. The CDR3 region is CASAPTTPNHEQYF. CDR3 DNA sequence: TGTGCCAGCGCCCCGACTACCCCAAATCACGAGCAGTACTTC. This sequence joins TRBV6-1 and TRBJ2-7; a weak D match, TRBD2 (5 bases). CDR1 is MNHNS, CDR2 SASEGT, per germline. V dropped 8 bases and J dropped 5 bases, with 19 bases sitting between them. The CDR3 has 14 amino acids.

This clonotype was detected a few times. V gene TRBV5-1 combines with J gene TRBJ2-2, with 10 positions matching TRBD1. This CDR3 contains 17 residues. The trim removed 4 bases at V and 0 bases at J, leaving 6 bases unmatched. Germline V gives CDR1 SGHRS, CDR2 YFSETQ. The CDR3 nucleotides are TGCGCCAGCAGCGCGGACAGGGGGTGGTCGAACACCGGGGAGCTGTTTTTT. Protein: CASSADRGWSNTGELFF.

The chain has TRBV28 and TRBJ2-3; D is unresolved. The V gene's germline CDR1 is MDHEN and CDR2 SYDVKM. The length of the CDR3 is 16 residues. Trimming cost V 6 bases and J 0 bases, with 16 bases left between them. CDR3 sequence: CASSLTRNPSTDTQYF. CDR3 bases: TGTGCCAGCAGCCTAACAAGAAACCCTAGCACAGATACGCAGTATTTT.

This chain uses TRBV27 with TRBJ2-4, with D tentatively TRBD2 (6 bases). Germline V gene data show CDR1 as MNHEY and CDR2 as SMNVEV (reference sequence). V lost 2 bases, J lost 7 bases, and 9 bases lay in between. The CDR3 is 13 amino acids. The DNA of the CDR3 is TGTGCCAGCAGTTTACGTGGGAGGAACATTCAGTACTTC. Translating gives CASSLRGRNIQYF.

The V call is TRBV6-5, the J call TRBJ1-1; D might be TRBD1 (6 bases). This CDR3 is built from 15 residues. Germline loops: CDR1 MNHEY, CDR2 SVGAGI. Trimming removed 2 bases from V and 1 base from J, with 11 bases in between. CDR3 loop: CASSYTRDKNTEAFF. CDR3 coding DNA: TGTGCCAGCAGTTACACCCGGGACAAGAACACTGAAGCTTTCTTT.